The 26 T cell receptor beta chains given below trace back to one sample, sequenced in a study of T cells expressing NK-cell markers. From its re-call of the 5' RACE reads, TCRdb lists each CDR3 protein once, without DNA. In total, the table holds around 260,000 distinct CDR3 sequences. Sequencing was carried out using blood T cells: a sorted CD56 or NKG2C T cell subset, CD4+ or CD8+ T cells, or bulk PBMC T cells (not recorded which). These receptors all stem from a woman aged 18 to 75 in good health.

The V call is TRBV6-2 or TRBV6-3, the J call TRBJ1-5. The CDR3 contains 15 residues. Per the germline V gene, CDR1 is MNHEY and CDR2 is SVGEGT. The CDR3 here is CASSYFDGHNQPQHF.

The chain has TRBV29-1 and TRBJ2-3; TCRdb proposes TRBD1, but this gene call is untestable without DNA. This CDR3 comprises 12 residues. The germline V gene encodes CDR1 SQVTM and CDR2 ANQGSEA. This CDR3 is CSGTGGTDTQYF.

The J gene is TRBJ2-7, the V gene TRBV15; TCRdb lists TRBD1, though no DNA is available to test this call. From germline, CDR1 is LNHNV and CDR2 YYDKDF (reference sequence). CDR3 size: 14 residues. The CDR3 loop is CATSKIGGLLEQYF. Based on the CDR3 plus reference TRBV15 and TRBJ2-7, the full variable domain is DAMVIQNPRYQVTQFGKPVTLSCSQTLNHNVMYWYQQKSSQAPKLLFHYYDKDFNNEADTPDNFQSRRPNTSFCFLDIRSPGLGDTAMYLCATSKIGGLLEQYFGPGTRLTVT.

The genes are TRBV11-1 and TRBJ2-5. In germline, CDR1 is SGHAT, CDR2 FQDESV (reference sequence). The CDR3 consists of 16 residues. CDR3 sequence reads: CASSLVRHRDQETQYF.

This rearrangement joins TRBV4-2 to TRBJ2-2. Germline values: CDR1 LGHNA, CDR2 YNFKEQ. This CDR3 region has 13 residues. The CDR3 spells CASSQVTSGELFF.

The V gene is TRBV7-2, the J gene TRBJ2-5; the TRBD1 assignment by TCRdb is unverifiable without DNA. The CDR3 is 15 amino acids. Germline V CDR1 and CDR2: SGHTA, FQGNSA. This CDR3 reads CASSLRGTGPETQYF.

This chain joins TRBV12-3 or TRBV12-4 and TRBJ1-3. The CDR3 runs to 14 residues. The CDR3 reads CASSLWTAGNTIYF.

J is TRBJ2-1 and V is TRBV29-1. CDR1 and CDR2 from the germline V gene are SQVTM and ANQGSEA. This CDR3 comprises 11 residues. The CDR3: CSVRIYNEQFF.

The gene calls are TRBV15 and TRBJ2-3; as DNA is missing, the TRBD1 call by TCRdb cannot be tested. Germline CDR1 and CDR2: LNHNV and YYDKDF (reference sequence). This CDR3 spans 17 amino acids. The CDR3 sequence: CATSRPPGTGGSDTQYF.

V is TRBV7-2 and J is TRBJ2-2. The CDR3 loop spans 14 amino acids. In germline, CDR1 is SGHTA, CDR2 FQGNSA. CDR3 sequence reads: CATRLGSNTGELFF.

This sequence joins TRBV21-1 and TRBJ2-1; TCRdb picks TRBD1, but there is no DNA to check that call. TRBV21-1 is marked as a pseudogene. This CDR3 has 13 residues. The CDR3 sequence: CASSRWGPREQFF.

This chain uses TRBV20-1 with TRBJ2-1; TCRdb lists TRBD2, though no DNA is available to test this call. The CDR3 is 15 amino acids. Germline CDR1 is DFQATT and CDR2 is SNEGSKA (reference sequence). The CDR3 region is CSASPAGGFYNEQFF.

The chain is built from TRBV7-8 and TRBJ2-1; TCRdb picks TRBD1, but there is no DNA to check that call. The CDR3 is made up of 14 amino acids. The germline V gene encodes CDR1 SGHVS and CDR2 FQNEAQ. The CDR3 sequence: CASSSGARVNEQFF.

The chain uses TRBV4-3 and TRBJ1-2; the D gene TCRdb calls, TRBD1, cannot be checked with no DNA. CDR3 length: 13 residues. Germline V gene lookup returns CDR1 LGHNA and CDR2 YSLEER. The CDR3 loop is CASSPGPPYGYTF.

J is TRBJ1-1 and V is TRBV7-9. Germline V CDR1 and CDR2: SEHNR, FQNEAQ (reference sequence). The CDR3 length is 14 residues. CDR3 amino acids: CASSLVQPNTEAFF.

V is TRBV7-2 and J is TRBJ2-7; TCRdb lists TRBD1, though no DNA is available to test this call. This CDR3 spans 13 amino acids. CDR1 SGHTA and CDR2 FQGNSA come from the germline V gene. The CDR3: CASSSQVSYEQYF.

The rearrangement joins TRBV12-3 or TRBV12-4 to TRBJ2-1; the TCRdb D gene call, TRBD2, has no DNA to confirm it. This CDR3 has 15 residues. The CDR3 is CASRRLAGVYNEQFF.

The rearrangement joins TRBV29-1 to TRBJ2-2; the D call of TRBD1 rests on TCRdb alone, since no DNA is present to check it. Germline V gene lookup returns CDR1 SQVTM and CDR2 ANQGSEA. This CDR3 comprises 14 residues. CDR3 amino acids: CSVLGQGNTGELFF.

This rearrangement joins TRBV5-1 to TRBJ1-5. The CDR3 extends over 16 amino acids. Per germline, CDR1 SGHRS and CDR2 YFSETQ. The chain's CDR3 is CASSLVGLDSNQPQHF.

The chain joins TRBV20-1 to TRBJ2-3. This CDR3 is 12 amino acids long. The germline CDR1 and CDR2 sequences are DFQATT and SNEGSKA (reference sequence). CDR3 region: CSASGGADTQYF.

The chain couples TRBV7-9 to TRBJ2-1; TCRdb designates TRBD2, a call that cannot be tested without DNA. Germline V gene sequence: CDR1 SEHNR, CDR2 FQNEAQ (reference sequence). The CDR3 runs 16 residues. The chain's CDR3 is CASSPLTSGILNEQFF.

The rearrangement joins TRBV10-3 to TRBJ2-7. The length of the CDR3 is 14 residues. Per germline, CDR1 ENHRY and CDR2 SYGVKD. CDR3: CAISDGAGDLEQYF.

The rearrangement uses TRBV6-2 or TRBV6-3 and TRBJ1-2. The CDR3 consists of 13 residues. The germline V gene encodes CDR1 MNHEY and CDR2 SVGEGT. Here the CDR3 reads CASSRMSNYGYTF.

Here the CDR3 reads CASSGQGSGAGYTF. The rearrangement links TRBV5-1 to TRBJ1-2; TCRdb gives TRBD1 as the D gene, but with no DNA this cannot be confirmed. Germline V CDR1 and CDR2: SGHRS, YFSETQ. The CDR3 totals 14 residues.

The CDR3 here is CSARGAGYTGELFF. V and J are TRBV20-1 and TRBJ2-2. The CDR3 is 14 residues long. From germline, CDR1 is DFQATT and CDR2 SNEGSKA (reference sequence).

CDR3 sequence reads: CATSDPGTGTYEQYF. The rearrangement uses TRBV24-1 and TRBJ2-7; TCRdb picks TRBD1, but there is no DNA to check that call. This CDR3 has 15 residues. Germline CDR1 KGHDR, CDR2 SFDVKD.